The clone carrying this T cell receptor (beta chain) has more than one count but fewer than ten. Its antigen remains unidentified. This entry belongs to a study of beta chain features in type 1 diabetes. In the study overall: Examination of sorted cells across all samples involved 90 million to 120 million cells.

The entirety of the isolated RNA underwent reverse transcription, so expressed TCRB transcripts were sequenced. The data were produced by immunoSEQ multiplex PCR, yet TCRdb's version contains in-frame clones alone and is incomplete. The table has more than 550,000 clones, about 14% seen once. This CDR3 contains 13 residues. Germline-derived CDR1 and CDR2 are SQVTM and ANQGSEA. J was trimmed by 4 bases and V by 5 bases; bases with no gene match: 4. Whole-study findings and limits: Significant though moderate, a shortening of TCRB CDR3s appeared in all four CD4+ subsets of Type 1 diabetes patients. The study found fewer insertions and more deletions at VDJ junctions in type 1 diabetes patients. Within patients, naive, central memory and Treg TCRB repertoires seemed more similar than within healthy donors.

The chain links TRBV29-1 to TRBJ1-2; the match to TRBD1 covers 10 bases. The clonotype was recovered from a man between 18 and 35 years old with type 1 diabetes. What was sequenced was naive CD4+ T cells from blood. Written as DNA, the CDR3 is TGCAGCGTTTATGGGACAGGGGTCTATGGCTACACCTTC. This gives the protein CSVYGTGVYGYTF.